This T cell receptor beta chain derives from a study of blood T cells in healthy people across ages. Study-level points and caveats: Long-lived donors carried more naive CD4+ cells and greater diversity than aged donors.

About this clonotype itself: As yet, its antigen is unknown.

The CDR3 is made up of 15 amino acids. Trimming removed 6 bases at V and 6 bases at J, with 20 bases between. Through a sample-barcoded 5' primer and a J-beta primer mix, a second PCR was run for roughly 7 to 11 cycles. Each cDNA molecule was tagged by a template-switch adaptor with 12 random nucleotides. TCRdb passed the 5' RACE reads through MiXCR, listing each CDR3 protein once. The repertoire holds 550,000 to 750,000 distinct CDR3 sequences, under 25% seen once, with approximately 3.7% in the top ten. Every participating donor contributed roughly 9.6 milliliters of peripheral blood through a draw. Extractions gave at least 6 micrograms of total RNA per sample.

Material: blood. The chain uses TRBV12-3 or TRBV12-4 and TRBJ1-2; no definite D call. This TCR was sampled from a man in his 70s in good health. The CDR3 region has the DNA TGTGCCAGCAGGTTGCTCCTAGGCCCGAGAGATGGCTACACCTTC. Its protein product is CASRLLLGPRDGYTF.